Below, one T cell receptor (beta chain) is given with its context. These data originate in a study of blood T cell repertoires in COVID-19. Overall study context: COVID-19 samples collected from the United States, Italy and Spain covered acute and convalescent phases. PBMCs, B-cell-depleted T cells, or T cells were the source of the cDNA or gDNA that made up the material.

How the authors handled the data: Nucleated cell number was recorded as an estimate derived from reference gene primer amplification. Produced via immunoSEQ multiplex PCR; TCRdb's table is partial and in-frame only. D and trimming come from the DNA, and the V and J calls and clone size come from that table. The sample has around 200,000 clones, 90% seen once. The CDR3 consists of 15 residues. The V end was cut by 0 bases, the J end by 6 bases, with 12 bases between. Germline lookup yields CDR1 SEHNR and CDR2 FQNEAQ (reference sequence). This chain links TRBV7-9 with TRBJ1-5; D might be TRBD1 (5 bases). The origin of this receptor is a man in his forties or fifties with acute or convalescent COVID-19. The source material was peripheral blood. The CDR3 region is CASSLAGGIGQPQHF. The DNA for the CDR3 is TGTGCCAGCAGCTTAGCGGGGGGTATCGGTCAGCCCCAGCATTTT.